This note documents a single T cell receptor beta chain sequence. Antigen: not known. The method, 5' RACE with UMI labels, was used to prepare the TRB cDNA libraries. TCRdb processed the 5' RACE reads again and assigns one entry to each CDR3 protein, with no DNA. The sample holds over 100,000 distinct CDR3 sequences. This sample is drawn from a study of CXCR3-negative and CXCR3-positive naive CD8 T cells. Study-wide points: The TRBV-TRBJ usage of naive CXCR3-negative and CXCR3-positive cells was similar, but that of memory cells differed. TRB CDR3s were more hydrophobic in CXCR3-positive than in CXCR3-negative naive cells.

Germline V gives CDR1 SGHTA, CDR2 FQGNSA. This CDR3 comprises 15 residues. J is TRBJ2-5 and V is TRBV7-2; as DNA is missing, the TRBD2 call by TCRdb cannot be tested. The sample comprised naive CXCR3+ CD8+ T cells from blood. Subset noted: CD45RO-CCR7+CD27+CD95- naive CD8+ T cells expressing CXCR3 (TNR3+). This TCR was sampled from a human donor in good health. Some clones in this sample may be carry-over from other donors' samples. CDR3 region: CASSLGVLGSETQYF.